The clone carrying this T cell receptor (beta chain) was seen just once. Its antigen is currently unknown. The sample belongs to a study of Ad26.COV2.S vaccination and SARS-CoV-2 variants. Study-wide findings and caveats: Vaccinees reportedly had broad spike-specific CD8+ and CD4+ T cell responses. It was vaccine recipients, not placebo recipients, who had the higher spike-specific TCR breadth.

The treatment denotes: roughly 19 received Ad26.COV2.S at low or high dose, single or two shots; roughly five received placebo; per-sample allocation not given. Specimens were obtained on day 63 following the first vaccine or placebo injection. Vaccine was an Ad26 vector expressing Wuhan-strain SARS-CoV-2 spike. Profiling relied on immunoSEQ multiplex PCR, and the TCRdb table lists in-frame clones only, not all of them. The table lists 300,000 to 400,000 clones, about nine tenths of them singletons. The CDR3 consists of 12 residues. V was cut by 6 bases and J by 6 bases, with 8 bases left in between. The germline V gene encodes CDR1 SEHNR and CDR2 FQNEAQ (reference sequence).

The V call is TRBV7-9, the J call TRBJ2-2; no definite D call. The sequencing here drew on peripheral blood, taken in a trial of Ad26.COV2.S vaccine versus placebo. This TCR derives from a person aged 18-60 years who received the Ad26.COV2.S COVID-19 vaccine or a placebo. In DNA form, the CDR3 reads TGTGCCAGCAGTTACCGCCCCGGGGAGCTGTTTTTT. Its protein is CASSYRPGELFF.